The clone carrying this TCR beta chain came up once. This entry belongs to a study of T cells in narcolepsy. Between the trimmed V and J ends, which lost 5 bases and 5 bases, there was a span of 19 bases. Germline values: CDR1 SGHDT, CDR2 YYEEEE. The CDR3 loop spans 15 amino acids. TCRdb's copy holds only in-frame clones and misses some; the assay was immunoSEQ multiplex PCR. The sample holds 20,000 to 25,000 clones; 80% to 90% are singletons and the top ten take approximately 1.3%. V and J are TRBV5-6 and TRBJ1-1, with D perhaps TRBD1 (6 bases). The sequence was obtained from a human donor with narcolepsy. The sample consisted of CD45RA- memory CD4+ T cells from PBMCs. The CDR3 reads CASSYLTGPLTEAFF. The CDR3 nucleotides read TGTGCCAGCAGTTATCTGACAGGCCCCTTAACTGAAGCTTTCTTT.